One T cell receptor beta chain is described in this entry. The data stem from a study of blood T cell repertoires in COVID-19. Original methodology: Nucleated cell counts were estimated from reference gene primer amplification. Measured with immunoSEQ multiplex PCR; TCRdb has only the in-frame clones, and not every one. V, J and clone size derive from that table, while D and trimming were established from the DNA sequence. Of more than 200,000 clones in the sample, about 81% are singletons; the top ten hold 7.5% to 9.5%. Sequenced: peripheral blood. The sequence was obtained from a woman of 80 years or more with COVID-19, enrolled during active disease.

In DNA, the CDR3 is TGCGCCAGCAGCTTGTCCAGTAGCGGGGGAACCTCCGGAGATACGCAGTATTTT. Residues: CASSLSSSGGTSGDTQYF. The chain couples TRBV5-1 to TRBJ2-3, with 9 bases identical to TRBD2. Germline V CDR1 and CDR2: SGHRS, YFSETQ. The trim removed 1 base at V and 5 bases at J, leaving 14 bases unmatched. The CDR3 runs 18 residues.